A selection of T cell receptor beta chains follows, all from one sample in a study of OX40 agonist ivuxolimab in advanced cancers. The repertoire was sequenced with immunoSEQ multiplex PCR; TCRdb's copy has only in-frame clones and lacks some. Among about 74,000 clones listed, approximately 84% were seen once. The specimen was CD4+ or CD8+ T cells sorted from blood, collected in a trial of the OX40 agonist ivuxolimab. Receptors were obtained from an adult with an advanced solid tumor such as melanoma, head and neck, liver or kidney cancer. Both conserved end residues are part of each CDR3. Each record gives: clone size, J gene, D gene, V gene, CDR3 protein, CDR3 DNA. D genes are given only for firm matches. Clone size is shown for a subset of rows, as once, few, many or a class of expanded clone.

clone_size: few; j_call: TRBJ1-3; d_call: TRBD1; v_call: TRBV7-6; cdr3_aa: CASSLGQGLTIYF; cdr3_nt: TGTGCCAGCAGCCTAGGACAGGGGCTAACCATATATTTT
clone_size: once; j_call: TRBJ2-7; d_call: TRBD1; v_call: TRBV18; cdr3_aa: CASSTRTGSYEQYF; cdr3_nt: TGTGCCAGCTCAACCCGGACAGGGTCCTACGAGCAGTACTTC
clone_size: once; j_call: TRBJ2-2; d_call: TRBD1; v_call: TRBV15; cdr3_aa: CATSRNRGQTGELFF; cdr3_nt: TGTGCCACCAGCAGGAACAGGGGGCAGACCGGGGAGCTGTTTTTT
clone_size: .; j_call: TRBJ1-4; d_call: .; v_call: TRBV28; cdr3_aa: CATGRHLNEKLFF; cdr3_nt: TGTGCCACCGGACGGCACCTGAATGAAAAACTGTTTTTT
clone_size: .; j_call: TRBJ2-1; d_call: .; v_call: TRBV5-4; cdr3_aa: CASSFGRVSYNEQFF; cdr3_nt: TGTGCCAGCAGCTTTGGTAGGGTCTCCTACAATGAGCAGTTCTTC
clone_size: .; j_call: TRBJ1-4; d_call: TRBD1; v_call: TRBV27; cdr3_aa: CASSSFGTGNEKLFF; cdr3_nt: TGTGCCAGCAGTTCTTTCGGGACAGGGAATGAAAAACTGTTTTTT
clone_size: .; j_call: TRBJ1-6; d_call: .; v_call: TRBV6-1; cdr3_aa: CASRGDTGFNSPLHF; cdr3_nt: TGTGCCAGCAGGGGGGACACAGGGTTTAATTCACCCCTCCACTTT
clone_size: .; j_call: TRBJ1-5; d_call: .; v_call: TRBV7-2; cdr3_aa: CASALGVQPQHF; cdr3_nt: TGTGCCAGCGCCCTCGGGGTTCAGCCCCAGCATTTT
clone_size: .; j_call: TRBJ1-5; d_call: .; v_call: TRBV19; cdr3_aa: CASSRDPRGQPQHF; cdr3_nt: TGTGCCAGTAGTCGGGACCCTCGAGGTCAGCCCCAGCATTTT
clone_size: .; j_call: TRBJ2-7; d_call: .; v_call: TRBV30; cdr3_aa: CAWSRATYEQYF; cdr3_nt: TGTGCCTGGAGTAGAGCCACCTACGAGCAGTACTTC
clone_size: once; j_call: TRBJ2-7; d_call: .; v_call: TRBV4-1; cdr3_aa: CASSQPPSYEQYF; cdr3_nt: TGCGCCAGCAGCCAACCGCCCTCCTACGAGCAGTACTTC
clone_size: .; j_call: TRBJ1-5; d_call: TRBD1; v_call: TRBV19; cdr3_aa: CASSSASGTAYNQPQHF; cdr3_nt: TGTGCCAGTAGTTCAGCCTCCGGGACAGCGTACAATCAGCCCCAGCATTTT
clone_size: .; j_call: TRBJ1-1; d_call: .; v_call: TRBV7-9; cdr3_aa: CASSLATEAFF; cdr3_nt: TGTGCCAGCAGCCTGGCCACTGAAGCTTTCTTT
clone_size: .; j_call: TRBJ1-1; d_call: .; v_call: TRBV30; cdr3_aa: CAWMGSSSEAFF; cdr3_nt: TGTGCCTGGATGGGGTCCTCATCTGAAGCTTTCTTT
clone_size: .; j_call: TRBJ1-2; d_call: .; v_call: TRBV11-2; cdr3_aa: CASSLYRVGGYTF; cdr3_nt: TGTGCCAGCAGCTTGTACAGGGTGGGTGGCTACACCTTC
clone_size: .; j_call: TRBJ2-4; d_call: TRBD2; v_call: TRBV15; cdr3_aa: CATSREGLAGRDIQYF; cdr3_nt: TGTGCCACCAGCAGAGAGGGACTAGCGGGGAGAGACATTCAGTACTTC
clone_size: .; j_call: TRBJ1-5; d_call: .; v_call: TRBV9; cdr3_aa: CASSVAPGNQPQHF; cdr3_nt: TGTGCCAGCAGCGTAGCGCCGGGGAATCAGCCCCAGCATTTT
clone_size: few; j_call: TRBJ2-5; d_call: .; v_call: TRBV7-9; cdr3_aa: CASSLGTVLQETQYF; cdr3_nt: TGTGCCAGCAGCTTAGGGACAGTCTTGCAAGAGACCCAGTACTTC
clone_size: .; j_call: TRBJ1-2; d_call: .; v_call: TRBV30; cdr3_aa: CAWSMGNYGYTF; cdr3_nt: TGTGCCTGGAGTATGGGGAACTATGGCTACACCTTC
clone_size: .; j_call: TRBJ2-7; d_call: .; v_call: TRBV6-5; cdr3_aa: CASRPGTFDPYEQYF; cdr3_nt: TGTGCCAGCAGGCCCGGGACATTTGACCCCTACGAGCAGTACTTC
clone_size: .; j_call: TRBJ2-7; d_call: .; v_call: TRBV12-5; cdr3_aa: CASGLGNGPPQQYF; cdr3_nt: TGTGCTAGTGGTTTGGGCAACGGACCTCCCCAGCAGTACTTC
clone_size: .; j_call: TRBJ1-2; d_call: .; v_call: TRBV30; cdr3_aa: CASDSSGYTF; cdr3_nt: TGTGCCTCCGATTCCTCTGGCTACACCTTC
clone_size: .; j_call: TRBJ2-3; d_call: .; v_call: TRBV29-1; cdr3_aa: CSVEEGRDTQYF; cdr3_nt: TGCAGCGTTGAAGAGGGTAGAGATACGCAGTATTTT
clone_size: many; j_call: TRBJ2-3; d_call: .; v_call: TRBV7-2; cdr3_aa: CASKPRGITDTQYF; cdr3_nt: TGTGCCAGCAAGCCGAGGGGGATCACAGATACGCAGTATTTT
clone_size: few; j_call: TRBJ1-2; d_call: .; v_call: TRBV19; cdr3_aa: CASSPSSGQNAYGYTF; cdr3_nt: TGTGCCAGTAGTCCGTCTTCGGGGCAGAATGCTTATGGCTACACCTTC
clone_size: .; j_call: TRBJ2-3; d_call: TRBD2; v_call: TRBV11-3; cdr3_aa: CASSPRLAGVDTQYF; cdr3_nt: TGTGCCAGCAGCCCTAGACTAGCGGGAGTTGATACGCAGTATTTT
clone_size: .; j_call: TRBJ1-1; d_call: .; v_call: TRBV11-1; cdr3_aa: CASSLPLGPEAFF; cdr3_nt: TGTGCCAGCAGCTTACCGCTTGGGCCTGAAGCTTTCTTT
clone_size: .; j_call: TRBJ2-1; d_call: .; v_call: TRBV28; cdr3_aa: CASMSWGSRNEQFF; cdr3_nt: TGTGCCAGCATGTCCTGGGGGTCGAGGAATGAGCAGTTCTTC
clone_size: few; j_call: TRBJ2-7; d_call: .; v_call: TRBV6-1; cdr3_aa: CASSVGGPYEQYF; cdr3_nt: TGTGCCAGCAGTGTGGGGGGACCTTACGAGCAGTACTTC
clone_size: .; j_call: TRBJ2-2; d_call: TRBD2; v_call: TRBV9; cdr3_aa: CASSVVSSGGRVRTGELFF; cdr3_nt: TGTGCCAGCAGCGTAGTATCCAGCGGGGGGAGAGTGAGGACCGGGGAGCTGTTTTTT
clone_size: .; j_call: TRBJ1-1; d_call: .; v_call: TRBV6-6; cdr3_aa: CASRLTLVGEAFF; cdr3_nt: TGTGCCAGCAGGCTGACCCTCGTCGGGGAAGCTTTCTTT
clone_size: .; j_call: TRBJ1-3; d_call: .; v_call: TRBV29-1; cdr3_aa: CSGGEWGAGNTIYF; cdr3_nt: TGCAGCGGAGGGGAATGGGGCGCTGGAAACACCATATATTTT
clone_size: .; j_call: TRBJ2-7; d_call: TRBD2; v_call: TRBV9; cdr3_aa: CASSAGASGGYEQYF; cdr3_nt: TGTGCCAGCAGCGCCGGGGCTAGCGGGGGCTACGAGCAGTACTTC
clone_size: .; j_call: TRBJ2-1; d_call: .; v_call: TRBV11-3; cdr3_aa: CASSLDGRRNEQFF; cdr3_nt: TGTGCCAGCAGCTTAGATGGCCGCCGCAATGAGCAGTTCTTC
clone_size: .; j_call: TRBJ2-1; d_call: TRBD2; v_call: TRBV6-1; cdr3_aa: CASSGRASGGVNEQFF; cdr3_nt: TGTGCCAGCAGTGGCAGGGCTAGCGGGGGGGTGAATGAGCAGTTCTTC
clone_size: few; j_call: TRBJ2-1; d_call: TRBD2; v_call: TRBV7-3; cdr3_aa: CASSVQSGGTYNEQFF; cdr3_nt: TGTGCCAGCAGCGTACAAAGCGGGGGGACCTACAATGAGCAGTTCTTC
clone_size: few; j_call: TRBJ2-5; d_call: .; v_call: TRBV21-1; cdr3_aa: CAGPLGPPGTQYF; cdr3_nt: TGTGCCGGTCCCCTGGGCCCCCCTGGGACCCAGTACTTC
clone_size: .; j_call: TRBJ1-2; d_call: TRBD1; v_call: TRBV4-2; cdr3_aa: CASSQDLAGGGFFYGYTF; cdr3_nt: TGTGCCAGCAGCCAAGATTTGGCAGGGGGGGGCTTTTTCTATGGCTACACCTTC
clone_size: .; j_call: TRBJ2-3; d_call: TRBD2; v_call: TRBV7-6; cdr3_aa: CASSLALSSGSTDTQYF; cdr3_nt: TGTGCCAGCAGCTTAGCTCTGTCTAGCGGGAGTACGGATACGCAGTATTTT
clone_size: .; j_call: TRBJ2-2; d_call: .; v_call: TRBV30; cdr3_aa: CAWSQTRIGELFF; cdr3_nt: TGTGCCTGGAGCCAAACAAGGATCGGGGAGCTGTTTTTT
clone_size: once; j_call: TRBJ1-1; d_call: .; v_call: TRBV27; cdr3_aa: CASSRIGLRAFF; cdr3_nt: TGTGCCAGCAGCCGTATCGGTTTGCGGGCTTTCTTT